This T cell receptor beta chain derives from a study of T cell responses to AZD1222 COVID-19 vaccine (dated by TCRdb to about 2021). About the study as a whole: A total of 230 to 250 trial participants underwent TCR sequencing, of whom about 210 received two doses of AZD1222 and 26 received two doses of the MenACWY control vaccine. Enrollment into the trials was organized by age into subgroups of 18-55, 56-69 and 70-plus years, and those subgroups contained roughly 150, 30 and 60 TCR-sequenced participants, respectively. Results the study describes overall, beyond this receptor: Conclusions about previously exposed vaccinees are limited, since just 6 or 7 AZD1222 recipients were seropositive for SARS-CoV-2 at baseline. After two AZD1222 doses, spike-specific TCR breadth and depth were significantly higher than at day 0 and than in MenACWY recipients. The vaccine-associated CD4 TCRs covered the entire spike protein, and the dominant responses fell in regions 160-218 and 743-854. Participants were mostly white British, with more females than males. The authors suggested clonal diversity may have been underestimated. In the small 56-69-year group, the increase in depth fell short of significance, most likely because of low power. No day 14 peak-response samples were available, so repertoires were characterized only after the peak T cell response. Reportedly, close to half of the unique spike-specific TCRs recognized epitopes lying outside the regions that are mutated in the B.1.351 and B.1.1.7 variants.

CDR1 SGHNT and CDR2 YYREEE are derived from the germline V gene (reference sequence). V is reduced by 4 bases and J by 1 base, leaving a spacing of 10 bases between them. From cysteine to phenylalanine, the CDR3 is 14 amino acids long. The entry retains the CDR3 DNA only, 42 bases that are in frame from base 1. The CDR3 regions of human TCRbeta chains were analyzed by immunosequencing. Per the source publication's procedure: Repertoire TCRs were matched against a reference library of SARS-CoV-2-specific TCRs generated with the MIRA antigen-specificity platform. Breadth was defined as the fraction of unique TCRs that were SARS-CoV-2-associated. Depth was defined as the fraction of total T cells that were SARS-CoV-2-associated. Using the MIRA data, every spike-specific TCR was mapped to the spike region that the TCR reacted to and assigned to either a CD4 or a CD8 class. Log10-transformed breadth and depth values were compared by one-way ANOVA with Sidak's multiple comparisons tests. TCRdb stores this immuneACCESS table with in-frame sequences only. Part of the clones is absent; in the studies checked, under half of the shortfall reflects unresolved V genes, and no reason is known for the rest. The V and J calls and clone size are taken from that table; D and trimming were inferred from the DNA. The sample data list more than 35,000 clones, and roughly 75% of these were observed just once. The top ten clones comprise roughly 20% of the sample.

Concerning this clone itself: What this receptor recognizes is not known. No per-base quality is available; no much larger clone lies one base away.

The intended sense of this specimen's time point label: about 28 days (+/-7) after the second vaccine dose. This sample's treatment or condition label indicates: meningococcal conjugate vaccine given as trial control. Samples from vaccinated people were obtained from the UK trials COV001 and COV002, which included a single-blind randomized controlled phase 2/3 trial of AZD1222 (ChAdOx1 nCoV-19) in healthy adults. For TCRbeta chain sequencing, PBMC samples were collected from trial participants at day 0 and at day 28 after the second dose. The receptor was isolated from an adult who received the MenACWY meningococcal vaccine as a control. The specimen comprised peripheral blood, sampled 28 days after the second dose of the MenACWY control vaccine. The sequence is built from TRBV5-4 and TRBJ2-3, with the D gene possibly TRBD1 or TRBD2, each one fitting 5 bases. The encoded CDR3 is CASSPRDGTDTQYF. DNA sequence: TGTGCCAGCAGCCCCCGGGACGGCACAGATACGCAGTATTTT.